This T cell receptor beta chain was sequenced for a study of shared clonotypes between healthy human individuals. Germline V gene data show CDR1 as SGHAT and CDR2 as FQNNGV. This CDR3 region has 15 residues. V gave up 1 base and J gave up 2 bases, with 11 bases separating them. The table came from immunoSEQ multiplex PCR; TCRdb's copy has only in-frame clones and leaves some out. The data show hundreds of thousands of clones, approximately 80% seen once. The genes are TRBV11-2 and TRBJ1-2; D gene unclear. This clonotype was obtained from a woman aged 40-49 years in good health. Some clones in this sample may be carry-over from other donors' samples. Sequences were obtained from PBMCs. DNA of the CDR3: TGTGCCAGCAGCTTAGTCGATAGCGGAAACTATGGCTACACCTTC. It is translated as CASSLVDSGNYGYTF.